These 4 T cell receptor beta chains were all obtained from the same sample, sequenced in a study of cytomegalovirus exposure and HLA in healthy donors. The assay was immunoSEQ multiplex PCR, and TCRdb's table has in-frame clones only and misses some. The sample has under 300,000 clones; almost 90% are singletons. Sequencing used PBMCs. These receptors all stem from a woman aged 18 to 35 in good health and CMV-seronegative.

This chain connects TRBV19 to TRBJ1-2; 7 bases are a match to TRBD1. The trim removed 6 bases at V and 5 bases at J, leaving 9 bases unmatched. Germline loops: CDR1 LNHDA, CDR2 SQIVND (reference sequence). This CDR3 has 14 residues. CDR3 bases: TGTGCCAGTAGCCCGGGGGACAGTGGATATGGCTACACCTTC. This encodes CASSPGDSGYGYTF.

The genes are TRBV4-1 and TRBJ2-3; TRBD2 might be the D (6 bases). The CDR3 is made up of 16 amino acids. V lost 4 bases to trimming and J lost 1 base, with 15 bases between them. Germline V gene data show CDR1 as MGHRA and CDR2 as YSYEKL. The CDR3 loop is CASSLKGLSGTDTQYF. CDR3 nucleotides: TGCGCCAGCAGCCTGAAGGGACTTTCTGGCACAGATACGCAGTATTTT.

The rearrangement joins TRBV10-3 to TRBJ1-6; D is perhaps TRBD1 (5 bases). Germline V gives CDR1 ENHRY, CDR2 SYGVKD. V dropped 2 bases and J dropped 7 bases, with 15 bases sitting between them. The CDR3 sequence is 16 residues long. The CDR3 region has the DNA TGTGCCATCAGTGAGGCCGCAGGGTCAGCGAATTCACCCCTCCACTTT. Residues: CAISEAAGSANSPLHF.

This clone was observed once. CDR3: CASSYFGQKGETQYF. CDR3 coding DNA: TGTGCCAGCAGTTACTTCGGTCAAAAGGGGGAGACCCAGTACTTC. V is TRBV6-6 and J is TRBJ2-5, with D tentatively TRBD1 (5 bases). V was pared by 1 base and J by 5 bases, with 14 bases between. This CDR3 is 15 amino acids long. The germline CDR1 and CDR2 sequences are MNHNY and SVGAGI (reference sequence).